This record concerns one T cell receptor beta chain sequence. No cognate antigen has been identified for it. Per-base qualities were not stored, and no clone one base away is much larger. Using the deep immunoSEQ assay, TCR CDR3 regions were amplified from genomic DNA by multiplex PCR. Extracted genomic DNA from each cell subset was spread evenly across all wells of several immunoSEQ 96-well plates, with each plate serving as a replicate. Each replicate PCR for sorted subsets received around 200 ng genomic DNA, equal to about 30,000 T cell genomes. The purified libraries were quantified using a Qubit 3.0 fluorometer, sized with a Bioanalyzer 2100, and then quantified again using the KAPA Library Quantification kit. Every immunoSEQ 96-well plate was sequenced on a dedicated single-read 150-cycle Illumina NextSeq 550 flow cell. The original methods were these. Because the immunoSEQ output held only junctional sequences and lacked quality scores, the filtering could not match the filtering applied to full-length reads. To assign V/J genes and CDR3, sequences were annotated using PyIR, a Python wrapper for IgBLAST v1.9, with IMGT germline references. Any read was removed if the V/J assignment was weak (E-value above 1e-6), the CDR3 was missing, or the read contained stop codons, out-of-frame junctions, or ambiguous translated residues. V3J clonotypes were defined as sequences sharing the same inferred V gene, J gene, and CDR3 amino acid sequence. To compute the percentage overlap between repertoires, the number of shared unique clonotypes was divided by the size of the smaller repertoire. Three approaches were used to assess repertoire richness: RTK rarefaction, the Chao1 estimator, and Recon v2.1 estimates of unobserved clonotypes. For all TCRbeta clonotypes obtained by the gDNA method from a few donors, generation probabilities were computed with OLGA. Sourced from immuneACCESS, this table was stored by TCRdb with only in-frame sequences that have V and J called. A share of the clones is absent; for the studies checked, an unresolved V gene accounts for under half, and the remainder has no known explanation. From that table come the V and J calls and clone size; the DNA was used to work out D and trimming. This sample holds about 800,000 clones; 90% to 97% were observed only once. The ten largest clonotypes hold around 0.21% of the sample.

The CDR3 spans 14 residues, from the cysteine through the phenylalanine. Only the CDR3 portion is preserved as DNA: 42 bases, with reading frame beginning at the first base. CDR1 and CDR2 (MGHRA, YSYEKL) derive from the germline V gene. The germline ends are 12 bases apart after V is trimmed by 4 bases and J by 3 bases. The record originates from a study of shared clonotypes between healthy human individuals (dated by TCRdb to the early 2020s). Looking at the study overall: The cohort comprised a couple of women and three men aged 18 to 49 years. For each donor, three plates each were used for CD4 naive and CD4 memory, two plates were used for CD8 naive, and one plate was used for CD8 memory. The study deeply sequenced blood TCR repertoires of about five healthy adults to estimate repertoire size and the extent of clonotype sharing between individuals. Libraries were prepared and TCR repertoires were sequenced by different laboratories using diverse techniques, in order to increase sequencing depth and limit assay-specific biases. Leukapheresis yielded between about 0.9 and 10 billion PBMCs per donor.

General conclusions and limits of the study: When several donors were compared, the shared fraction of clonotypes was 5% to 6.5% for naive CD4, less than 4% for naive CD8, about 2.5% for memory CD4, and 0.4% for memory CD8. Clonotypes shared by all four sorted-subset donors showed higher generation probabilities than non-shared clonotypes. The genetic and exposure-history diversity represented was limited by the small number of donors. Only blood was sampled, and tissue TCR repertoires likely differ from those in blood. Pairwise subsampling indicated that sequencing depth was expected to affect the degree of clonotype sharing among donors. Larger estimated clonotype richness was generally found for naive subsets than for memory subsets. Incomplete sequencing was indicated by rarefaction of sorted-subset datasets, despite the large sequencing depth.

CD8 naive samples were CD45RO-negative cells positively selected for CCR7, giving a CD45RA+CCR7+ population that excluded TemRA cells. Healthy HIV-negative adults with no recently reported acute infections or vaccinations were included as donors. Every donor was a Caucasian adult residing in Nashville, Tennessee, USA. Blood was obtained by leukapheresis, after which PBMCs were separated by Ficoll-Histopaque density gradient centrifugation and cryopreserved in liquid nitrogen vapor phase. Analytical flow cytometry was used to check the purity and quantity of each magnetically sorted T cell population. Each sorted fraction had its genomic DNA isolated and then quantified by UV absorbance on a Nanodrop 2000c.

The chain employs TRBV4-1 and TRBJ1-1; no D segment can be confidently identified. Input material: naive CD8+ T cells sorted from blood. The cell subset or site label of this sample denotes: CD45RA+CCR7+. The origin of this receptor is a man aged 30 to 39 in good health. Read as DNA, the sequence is TGCGCCAGCAGCCCAGGCGTAGTGTACACTGAAGCTTTCTTT. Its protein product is CASSPGVVYTEAFF.